The T cell receptor beta chain under discussion was sequenced for a study of T-cell reconstitution after alpha-beta-depleted transplantation in children. A library of TCRbeta sequences, prepared with unique molecular identifiers, was generated. TCRdb recomputed calls from the PCR reads with MiXCR, one row per CDR3 protein. The table has a few hundred thousand distinct CDR3 sequences, roughly 22% seen once. V lost 1 base to trimming and J lost 1 base, with 14 bases between them. Germline CDR1 SGHVS, CDR2 FNYEAQ. The CDR3 extends over 16 amino acids. This clonotype showed up just once. The origin of this receptor is a human donor who donated a stem cell graft to a child with acute myeloid leukemia. The material sequenced was PBMCs from the stem cell graft donor, taken from the stem cell graft. The J gene is TRBJ2-7, the V gene TRBV7-6; perhaps TRBD1 as D (6 bases). DNA for the CDR3: TGTGCCAGCAGCTTAGTTCCAGGGGACACGTCCTACGAGCAGTACTTC. Translated: CASSLVPGDTSYEQYF.